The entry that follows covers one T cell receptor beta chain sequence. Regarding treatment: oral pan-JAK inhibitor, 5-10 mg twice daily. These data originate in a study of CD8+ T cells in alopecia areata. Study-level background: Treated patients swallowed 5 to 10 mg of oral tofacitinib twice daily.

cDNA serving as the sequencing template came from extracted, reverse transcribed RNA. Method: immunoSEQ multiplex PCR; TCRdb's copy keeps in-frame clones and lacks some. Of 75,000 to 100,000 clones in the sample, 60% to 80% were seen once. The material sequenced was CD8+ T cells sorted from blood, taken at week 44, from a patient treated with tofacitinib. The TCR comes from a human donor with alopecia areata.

The DNA for the CDR3 is TGTGCCAGCAGTGAATCTGCGAACCAGCCCCAGCATTTT. This codes for CASSESANQPQHF. The chain couples TRBV6-1 to TRBJ1-5, with D uncertain. The V end lost 2 bases, the J end lost 7 bases, and 9 bases lay between the germline ends. Per the germline V gene, CDR1 is MNHNS and CDR2 is SASEGT. The CDR3 is 13 residues long.